This T cell receptor (beta chain) stems from a study of T cell responses to AZD1222 COVID-19 vaccine. General study findings and limits: As reported, nearly half of all spike-specific TCRs target variant regions that are unmutated.

Comment on this clone: Its antigen is not identified.

Clones were read by immunoSEQ multiplex PCR, and TCRdb kept only the in-frame ones, dropping some. The table shows more than 70,000 clones, with roughly 88% occurring only once. Germline CDR1 is LNHDA and CDR2 is SQIVND (reference sequence). With V trimmed by 5 bases and J by 0 bases, 5 bases remained unmatched. This CDR3 is 15 amino acids long. This receptor was obtained from an adult in good health. The sequenced sample was peripheral blood, obtained on day 0 of MenACWY control vaccination. The rearrangement links TRBV19 to TRBJ1-1; the match to TRBD1 covers 8 bases. CDR3 sequence: CASSPGTGMNTEAFF. CDR3 sequence (DNA): TGTGCCAGTAGTCCCGGGACAGGAATGAACACTGAAGCTTTCTTT.